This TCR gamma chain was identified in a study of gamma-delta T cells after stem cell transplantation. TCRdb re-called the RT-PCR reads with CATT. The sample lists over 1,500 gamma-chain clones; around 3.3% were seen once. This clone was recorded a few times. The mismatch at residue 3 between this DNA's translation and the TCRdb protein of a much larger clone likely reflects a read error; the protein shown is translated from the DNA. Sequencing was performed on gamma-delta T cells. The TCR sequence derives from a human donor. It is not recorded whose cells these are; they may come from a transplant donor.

The CDR3 reads CASWTAIKKLF. CDR3 sequence (DNA): TGTGCCTCGTGGACTGCGATCAAGAAACTCTTT. V gene TRGV9 combines with J gene TRGJ1 or TRGJ2. This CDR3 is built from 11 residues. Per the germline V gene, CDR1 is GITISATS and CDR2 is ISYDGTV (reference sequence).